The 20 T cell receptor beta chains below come from one sample, sequenced in a study of blood T cells in healthy people across ages. PCR was performed a second time for about 7 to 11 cycles using a sample-barcoded 5' primer and a J-beta primer mix. TCRdb independently ran MiXCR on the 5' RACE reads; one entry per CDR3 protein. This sample has 540,000 or so distinct CDR3 sequences, with around 50% found just once. What was sequenced was blood. The origin of the receptors is a man older than 75 in good health.

This clonotype occurred once. The CDR3 sequence is CASSLDLPQGEQFF. In DNA form, the CDR3 reads TGTGCCAGCAGCTTAGATCTACCCCAGGGTGAGCAGTTCTTC. The chain carries TRBV11-2 and TRBJ2-1; a possible D gene is TRBD1 (5 bases). V lost 0 bases and J lost 9, with 12 bases in between. There are 14 residues in the CDR3. Germline CDR1 and CDR2: SGHAT and FQNNGV.

The chain recombines TRBV4-2 with TRBJ1-6; TRBD1 aligns across 9 bases. This CDR3 contains 15 residues. The V and J ends lost 0 bases and 9 bases, in that order; junction bases with no gene match: 3. Per the germline V gene, CDR1 is LGHNA and CDR2 is YNFKEQ. The CDR3 here is CASSQDWDRVSPLHF. The CDR3 region has the DNA TGTGCCAGCAGCCAAGATTGGGACAGGGTTTCACCCCTCCACTTT.

The CDR3 coding sequence is TGTGCCAGCAGCGTAGGGGTCAGGGGGGTTGAGGAGACCCAGTACTTC. Translation gives CASSVGVRGVEETQYF. The chain joins TRBV9 to TRBJ2-5, with D maybe TRBD1 (7 bases). V was clipped by 0 bases and J by 5 bases, with 17 bases between them. The CDR3 contains 16 residues. Germline values: CDR1 SGDLS, CDR2 YYNGEE.

This chain links TRBV7-3 with TRBJ2-1; no clear D. The germline CDR1 and CDR2 sequences are SGHTA and FQGTGA. Trimming took 2 bases from V and 5 from J, leaving 16 bases between them. The CDR3 has 16 residues. CDR3 DNA: TGTGCCAGCAGCTTATCTCGAACAGAGGTCCACAATGAGCAGTTCTTC. It yields the protein CASSLSRTEVHNEQFF.

The chain combines TRBV20-1 with TRBJ1-1; D is uncertain. Germline V CDR1 and CDR2: DFQATT, SNEGSKA (reference sequence). This CDR3 has 14 residues. The V and J ends lost 6 bases and 1 base respectively, with 15 bases between them. The CDR3 loop is CSAPLVGKNTEAFF. The CDR3 DNA sequence: TGCAGTGCGCCGCTGGTGGGGAAGAACACTGAAGCTTTCTTT.

V is TRBV6-5 and J is TRBJ2-1; perhaps D is TRBD1 or TRBD2 (7 bases each). Trimming removed 4 bases from V and 4 bases from J, with 14 bases in between. The CDR3 contains 15 residues. Germline loops: CDR1 MNHEY, CDR2 SVGAGI. The CDR3 region has the DNA TGTGCCAGCAGTTCCTCAGGGGGGGAATACAATGAGCAGTTCTTC. Translation: CASSSSGGEYNEQFF.

This chain connects TRBV11-1 to TRBJ2-7; 8 positions agree with TRBD1. CDR1 SGHAT and CDR2 FQDESV come from the germline V gene (reference sequence). Trimming cost V 4 bases and J 6 bases; bases outside gene matches: 17. CDR3 length: 17 residues. DNA of the CDR3: TGTGCCAGCAGCTCCACCCCATATCGACAGGGGAGGAGCGAGCAGTACTTC. Its translation is CASSSTPYRQGRSEQYF.

This clonotype was observed a few times. The V and J genes are TRBV5-6 and TRBJ2-1, with 10 bases identical to TRBD2. Losses at the gene ends were 4 bases for V and 7 bases for J; bases not matched to a gene: 5. Germline CDR1 is SGHDT and CDR2 is YYEEEE. This CDR3 region has 14 residues. CDR3: CASSKREGPNEQFF. DNA of the CDR3: TGTGCCAGCAGCAAGCGGGAGGGCCCGAATGAGCAGTTCTTC.

V is TRBV7-8 and J is TRBJ2-7, with 9 bases matching TRBD1. CDR1 is SGHVS, CDR2 FQNEAQ, per germline. With 2 bases clipped from V and 1 base from J, the junction kept 6 bases outside the gene matches. The CDR3 runs 16 residues. The CDR3 spells CASSLHPGTGSYEQYF. CDR3 coding DNA: TGTGCCAGCAGCTTACATCCCGGGACAGGGTCCTACGAGCAGTACTTC.

The rearrangement uses TRBV9 and TRBJ2-1; D is uncertain. This CDR3 comprises 12 residues. The V end lost 3 bases, the J end lost 5 bases, and 6 bases lay between the germline ends. Germline V gives CDR1 SGDLS, CDR2 YYNGEE. The CDR3 coding sequence is TGTGCCAGCAGCGGCTCGAACAATGAGCAGTTCTTC. Protein: CASSGSNNEQFF.

The chain is built from TRBV29-1 and TRBJ2-4; 8 bases are shared with TRBD1. After removal of 7 bases from V and 3 bases from J, the junction contained 5 bases not matched to a gene. The CDR3 contains 13 residues. Germline V gene lookup returns CDR1 SQVTM and CDR2 ANQGSEA. CDR3 sequence reads: CSATGTGKNIQYF. CDR3 nucleotide sequence: TGCAGCGCCACCGGGACAGGCAAAAACATTCAGTACTTC.

The V and J genes are TRBV6-2 or TRBV6-3 and TRBJ2-7, with D hard to call. Between the trimmed V and J ends, which lost 4 bases and 6 bases, there was a span of 10 bases. The CDR3 has 12 amino acids. The germline V gene has CDR1 MNHEY and CDR2 SVGEGT. The CDR3 DNA reads as TGTGCCAGCAGTTTCCCCCCTTCCGAGCAGTACTTC. Translation: CASSFPPSEQYF.

About this clonotype itself: A much larger clonotype is one base distant, so this may be a read error. V is TRBV2 and J is TRBJ2-3; D is undetermined. The length of the CDR3 is 10 residues. Trimming took off 6 bases at V and 6 bases at J, with 4 bases between the two ends. Germline assignment: CDR1 SNHLY and CDR2 FYNNEI. The CDR3: CASSVDTQYF. CDR3 nucleotides: TGTGCCAGCAGCGTGGATACGCAGTATTTT.

The chain combines TRBV7-2 with TRBJ2-5; TRBD2 matches 9 bases. With the DNA end fitting TRBJ2-7 better, the J assignment may be wrong. Per the germline V gene, CDR1 is SGHTA and CDR2 is FQGNSA. The CDR3 contains 16 residues. As DNA, the CDR3 is TGTGCCAGCAGCTTAGCGGCGGGAGGGGGCTCCTACGAGCAGTACTTC. Its protein is CASSLAAGGGSYEQYF.

The chain is built from TRBV21-1 and TRBJ2-7; the table calls TRBD2, which could not be checked here. TRBV21-1 is assigned pseudogene status. This CDR3 has 16 residues. CDR3 protein: CASSKSGPQWVYEQYF. CDR3 nucleotide sequence: TGTGCCAGCAGCAAGTCTGGGCCCCAGTGGGTCTACGAGCAGTACTTC.

There are a few counts of this clonotype. The J gene is TRBJ2-3, the V gene TRBV4-3; D is perhaps TRBD1 or TRBD2 (6 bases each). The CDR3 extends over 14 amino acids. The V gene's germline CDR1 is LGHNA and CDR2 YSLEER. V shed 5 bases and J shed 2 bases, with 11 bases lying between them. DNA of the CDR3: TGCGCCAGCAGCGGGGGGCTCTTCACAGATACGCAGTATTTT. Protein sequence: CASSGGLFTDTQYF.

The chain is built from TRBV27 and TRBJ2-5; D might be TRBD1 (6 bases). TRBJ2-7 explains the end of the DNA better; the J call may be wrong. The CDR3 has 16 residues. Germline assignment: CDR1 MNHEY and CDR2 SMNVEV (reference sequence). The CDR3 DNA follows: TGTGCCAGCAGTCCGACGGAGGCAGGGGTTCCAAGCGAGCAGTACTTC. It codes for CASSPTEAGVPSEQYF.

The chain's CDR3 is CASSPRDTDYGYTF. The CDR3 region has the DNA TGTGCCAGCTCACCACGGGACACCGACTATGGCTACACCTTC. The chain couples TRBV18 to TRBJ1-2; perhaps TRBD1 as D (6 bases). This CDR3 contains 14 residues. The V gene's germline CDR1 is KGHSH and CDR2 LQKENI. V lost 1 base and J 3 bases, leaving 9 bases between the germline ends.

The V call is TRBV20-1, the J call TRBJ1-4; a possible D gene is TRBD1 (5 bases). Trimming left V 6 bases short and J 1 base short, with 9 bases between. The CDR3 contains 13 residues. CDR1 DFQATT and CDR2 SNEGSKA come from the germline V gene (reference sequence). The chain's CDR3 is CSAPDRTNEKLFF. The CDR3 DNA reads as TGCAGTGCCCCCGACAGAACTAATGAAAAACTGTTTTTT.

In nucleotides, the CDR3 is TGTGCCAGCAGGGGGGGGAGATACAATGAGCAGTTCTTC. This codes for CASRGGRYNEQFF. The rearrangement joins TRBV6-4 to TRBJ2-1, with 7 positions matching TRBD2. Looked up from germline, CDR1 is MRHNA and CDR2 is SNTAGT. CDR3 length: 13 residues. Germline trimming cut 6 bases from V and 4 bases from J; bases unmatched to any gene: 3.